This T cell receptor beta chain was documented in a study of prognosis after radiotherapy for stage I lung cancer. The sample holds many counts of this clonotype. Two-round multiplex PCR on genomic DNA was the method by which TCR beta CDR3 was amplified. During first-round PCR, primers specific to each TRBV and TRBJ gene were used. TCRdb fed the multiplex PCR reads into MiXCR, producing one record per CDR3 protein. The sample consists of some 36,000 distinct CDR3 sequences, around 22% of them appearing once. V dropped 7 bases and J dropped 1 base, with 14 bases sitting between them. The germline CDR1 and CDR2 sequences are LGHDT and YNNKEL (reference sequence). The CDR3 covers 16 residues.

The chain links TRBV3-1 to TRBJ1-6; D unclear. Sequencing was performed on PBMCs, taken before or after stereotactic body radiation therapy (not recorded which). This TCR was sampled from a donor at least 50 years old with non-small cell lung cancer. The CDR3 DNA reads TGTGCCAGCAAATTGAACCAAGGGTCCTATAATTCACCCCTCCACTTT. Translated: CASKLNQGSYNSPLHF.